A selection of T cell receptor beta chains follows, all from one sample in a study of T cell repertoires in cytomegalovirus infection. TCRdb analysed the reads with MiXCR anew, one entry per CDR3 protein. The sample contains 400,000 to 550,000 distinct CDR3 sequences, around 11% of which appear only once. Source material: PBMCs. These receptors came from a human donor in good health (CMV status not recorded). Some clones in this sample may be carry-over from other donors' samples. CDR3s include the opening cysteine and the closing phenylalanine or tryptophan. A D gene is named only where the DNA matches it firmly. Only some rows state a clone size, as once, few, many or a class for expanded clones.

TRBV19,TRBJ1-3,many,.,TGTGCCACCTCTTGGGACACCATATATTTT,CATSWDTIYF
TRBV3-1,TRBJ1-3,.,.,TGTGCCAGCGGGCAGGACTCTGGAAACACCATATATTTT,CASGQDSGNTIYF
TRBV10-3,TRBJ1-5,many,TRBD1,TGTGCCATCAGAACCGGGACAGACCAGCCCCAGCATTTT,CAIRTGTDQPQHF
TRBV20-1,TRBJ2-1,.,TRBD2,TGCAGTGCTAGAGTAGGGACTAGCGGACCCAATGAGCAGTTCTTC,CSARVGTSGPNEQFF
TRBV29-1,TRBJ2-3,.,TRBD2,TGCAGCGTTGAAAACCAGCGGGGGAGCACAGATACGCAGTATTTT,CSVENQRGSTDTQYF
TRBV12-3/TRBV12-4,TRBJ2-1,many,.,TGTGCCAGCAGTTTCTTGATTTCCTACAATGAGCAGTTCTTC,CASSFLISYNEQFF
TRBV7-2,TRBJ2-1,many,.,TGTGCCAGCAGCTTTAGGTTTGGGGCAGACAATGAGCAGTTCTTC,CASSFRFGADNEQFF
TRBV20-1,TRBJ2-6,few,.,TGCAGTGCTCTCGACAGCGGTGGGGCCAACGTCCTGACTTTC,CSALDSGGANVLTF
TRBV29-1,TRBJ1-1,.,TRBD1,TGCAGCGTTGGTGCAGGGGGCACTGAAGCTTTCTTT,CSVGAGGTEAFF
TRBV19,TRBJ1-5,.,.,TGTGCCAGTAGGATGGGGCGGAGATCAGCGAGCAATCAGCCCCAGCATTTT,CASRMGRRSASNQPQHF
TRBV12-5,TRBJ1-1,many,.,TGTGCTAGTGGTTTAGCTACAGGACCCAACACTGAAGCTTTCTTT,CASGLATGPNTEAFF
TRBV19,TRBJ1-5,.,.,TGTGCCAGTAGCAAGAACCGGGGGGGGCGGCATCAGCCCCAGCATTTT,CASSKNRGGRHQPQHF
TRBV7-9,TRBJ2-5,many,.,TGTGCCAGCATATCACGAGAGACCCAGTACTTC,CASISRETQYF
TRBV27,TRBJ2-5,few,.,TGTGCCAGCAGTCCCCTAGCGAGCCAAGAGACCCAGTACTTC,CASSPLASQETQYF
TRBV5-4,TRBJ2-3,.,TRBD2,TGTGCCAGCAGCCCTTCAGCGGGAGAAAGAGATACGCAGTATTTT,CASSPSAGERDTQYF
TRBV7-9,TRBJ1-1,many,TRBD1,TGTGCCAGCAGCCTACAGGGGGCAGGCACTGAAGCTTTCTTT,CASSLQGAGTEAFF
TRBV20-1,TRBJ2-6,many,.,TGCAGTGCTAGCCCCAGATCCTCTGGGGCCAACGTCCTGACTTTC,CSASPRSSGANVLTF
TRBV7-2,TRBJ1-2,many,TRBD1,TGTGCCAGCAGCCCAGACAGGGTTCCCGCAAACTATGGCTACACCTTC,CASSPDRVPANYGYTF
TRBV3-1,TRBJ1-4,.,.,TGTGCCAGCAGCCAATGGGGCTCGGGAACTAATGAAAAACTGTTTTTT,CASSQWGSGTNEKLFF
TRBV7-2,TRBJ1-5,many,.,TGTGCCAGCAGCTTAGCGCGGGGGTTGGGCAATCAGCCCCAGCATTTT,CASSLARGLGNQPQHF
TRBV18,TRBJ1-6,.,.,TGTGCCAGCTCACCATTGTCGGGAGCAGACTCACCCCTCCACTTT,CASSPLSGADSPLHF
TRBV6-1,TRBJ1-2,.,.,TGTGCCAGCAGCCCGGAAGGGAGGGTCCATGGCTACACCTTC,CASSPEGRVHGYTF
TRBV12-3/TRBV12-4,TRBJ1-5,few,.,TGTGCCAGCAGTCGCCTCGGGGCGGACTCGGGGCCCCAGCATTTT,CASSRLGADSGPQHF
TRBV20-1,TRBJ2-6,.,TRBD2,TGCAGTGTTCTCCTAGGGCTAGCGGGAGGGCCTGGGGCCAACGTCCTGACTTTC,CSVLLGLAGGPGANVLTF
TRBV5-6,TRBJ2-7,many,TRBD2,TGTGCCAGCAGCTTGTCTCTAGCGGGGCTCTACGAGCAGTACTTC,CASSLSLAGLYEQYF
TRBV20-1,TRBJ2-5,.,TRBD2,TGCAGTGCTAGGCAGACTAGCGGGAGGGCCCTCGGGGAGACCCAGTACTTC,CSARQTSGRALGETQYF
TRBV7-9,TRBJ1-1,many,.,TGTGCCAGCAGTAGGAGTGGTGCCACTGAAGCTTTCTTT,CASSRSGATEAFF
TRBV7-9,TRBJ2-1,few,TRBD2,TGTGCCAGCAGCTACGGGGCTAGCGGGAGTCATGAGCAGTTCTTC,CASSYGASGSHEQFF
TRBV6-6,TRBJ1-5,many,TRBD1,TGTGCCAGCAGCCGGGACAGGGAGAGGTATCAGCCCCAGCATTTT,CASSRDRERYQPQHF
TRBV18,TRBJ1-4,few,TRBD1,TGTGCCAGCTCACGAGTCGACAGGGGGCAAGGGGAAAAACTGTTTTTT,CASSRVDRGQGEKLFF
TRBV10-3,TRBJ2-1,.,TRBD2,TGTGCCACCGGGACTACGGCCTACAATGAGCAGTTCTTC,CATGTTAYNEQFF
TRBV20-1,TRBJ1-4,few,.,TGCAGTGCTAGAGATGGATTCGGGAGCCGAGACGAAAAACTGTTTTTT,CSARDGFGSRDEKLFF
TRBV2,TRBJ2-2,many,TRBD2,TGTGCCAGCAGTGATGGGACTAGCGGGGGCCCCACCCTAACCGGGGAGCTGTTTTTT,CASSDGTSGGPTLTGELFF
TRBV10-3,TRBJ2-3,many,.,TGTGCCATCAGTGAGTCCAGCGGTGCAGATACGCAGTATTTT,CAISESSGADTQYF
TRBV12-3/TRBV12-4,TRBJ2-2,many,.,TGTGCCAGCAGTTCCCTTGAGAGAGGGTCACCTGGGGAGCTGTTTTTT,CASSSLERGSPGELFF
TRBV18,TRBJ1-2,few,.,TGTGCCAGCTCAAACTTACGGGACCTCTATGGCTACACCTTC,CASSNLRDLYGYTF
TRBV3-1,TRBJ2-7,.,.,TGTGCCAGCAGCCCAAGGGGACTTATGAAATACGAGCAGTACTTC,CASSPRGLMKYEQYF
TRBV10-3,TRBJ1-5,many,.,TGTGCCACCCGTTTGGAAGGGGATCAGCCCCAGCATTTT,CATRLEGDQPQHF
TRBV29-1,TRBJ2-3,.,TRBD1,TGCAGCGTTGAAGATCCTTCGAGACAGGGCGCAGATACGCAGTATTTT,CSVEDPSRQGADTQYF
TRBV9,TRBJ1-2,few,.,TGTGCCAGCAGCGTGGGCCCTCAAAGACTGGATGGCTACACCTTC,CASSVGPQRLDGYTF
TRBV4-2,TRBJ2-1,.,TRBD2,TGTGCCAGCAGCCAAGTCCTCGGGACTAGCGGACACAATGAGCAGTTCTTC,CASSQVLGTSGHNEQFF